These 31 T cell receptor beta chains share one sample of origin, sequenced in a study of T cells in tuberculosis. This table comes from immunoSEQ multiplex PCR, and its TCRdb copy is limited to in-frame clones, with some not included. The table has around 33,000 clones, about 91% seen once. Indicated time point: new active TB diagnosis, blood taken before or within 7 days of starting treatment. The starting material was PBMCs, obtained at tuberculosis diagnosis. The receptor set was obtained from an adult with tuberculosis. Some clones in this sample may be carry-over from other donors' samples.

The rearrangement joins TRBV5-6 to TRBJ2-1; the D gene is possibly TRBD2 (5 bases). CDR1 and CDR2 from the germline V gene are SGHDT and YYEEEE. The CDR3 extends over 14 amino acids. The ends were cut back, 6 bases at V and 3 bases at J, with 13 bases in the middle. The CDR3, as DNA: TGTGCCAGCAACCTGGCCGGGGTCTACAATGAGCAGTTCTTC. It translates to CASNLAGVYNEQFF.

This sequence joins TRBV2 and TRBJ1-5; TRBD1 matches at 8 bases. In germline, CDR1 is SNHLY, CDR2 FYNNEI. V gave up 1 base and J gave up 6 bases; unmatched junction bases: 5. This CDR3 contains 15 residues. CDR3 in amino acids: CASSEDRGNGQPQHF. The CDR3 DNA reads as TGTGCCAGCAGTGAAGACAGGGGGAATGGTCAGCCCCAGCATTTT.

This clone was counted once. The J gene is TRBJ2-7, the V gene TRBV5-5, with 7 bases matching TRBD1. The germline CDR1 and CDR2 sequences are SGHKS and YYEKEE (reference sequence). The V gene end was trimmed by 1 base and the J gene end by 3 bases; junction bases not matched to a gene: 10. CDR3 length: 16 residues. CDR3 coding DNA: TGTGCCAGCAGCTTGATGTATGACAGGGTAGGCTACGAGCAGTACTTC. It is translated as CASSLMYDRVGYEQYF. Full variable domain (missing parts from reference TRBV5-5 and TRBJ2-7): DAGVTQSPTHLIKTRGQQVTLRCSPISGHKSVSWYQQVLGQGPQFIFQYYEKEERGRGNFPDRFSARQFPNYSSELNVNALLLGDSALYLCASSLMYDRVGYEQYFGPGTRLTVT.

The V call is TRBV4-1, the J call TRBJ2-1, with D possibly TRBD1 on 5 matching bases. Germline V gene sequence: CDR1 MGHRA, CDR2 YSYEKL. Between the trimmed V and J ends, which lost 1 base and 0 bases, there was a span of 13 bases. The length of the CDR3 is 17 residues. In nucleotides, the CDR3 is TGCGCCAGCAGCCAAGTGACCGACAGCCACTCCTACAATGAGCAGTTCTTC. Its protein product is CASSQVTDSHSYNEQFF.

The genes are TRBV27 and TRBJ1-4; perhaps TRBD1 as D (6 bases). Per germline, CDR1 MNHEY and CDR2 SMNVEV (reference sequence). There are 16 residues in the CDR3. The V end lost 2 bases, the J end lost 4 bases, and 14 bases lay between the germline ends. The CDR3 region has the DNA TGTGCCAGCAGTTTAAGTTGGGGGCAGGTTAATGAAAAACTGTTTTTT. Amino acids: CASSLSWGQVNEKLFF.

The chain couples TRBV2 to TRBJ1-6, with TRBD1 identical over 9 bases. The CDR3 spans 18 residues. V shed 6 bases and J 7 bases; nucleotides not matched to a gene: 16. CDR1 and CDR2 from the germline V gene are SNHLY and FYNNEI. The CDR3 region is CASREPGQGTSGNSPLHF. CDR3 bases: TGTGCCAGCAGGGAACCGGGACAGGGTACATCGGGAAATTCACCCCTCCACTTT.

This chain links TRBV10-2 with TRBJ2-7; no clear D gene. The germline V gene encodes CDR1 WSHSY and CDR2 SAAADI. V lost 2 bases to trimming and J lost 2 bases, with 4 bases between them. The CDR3 contains 12 residues. CDR3 in amino acids: CASSELAYEQYF. Written as DNA, the CDR3 is TGCGCCAGCAGTGAGCTAGCCTACGAGCAGTACTTC.

This chain joins TRBV15 and TRBJ2-4; weak D call: TRBD1 (5 bases). The CDR3 length is 15 residues. CDR1 and CDR2 (germline): LNHNV, YYDKDF (reference sequence). V gave up 0 bases and J gave up 5 bases, with 11 bases separating them. CDR3 sequence: CATSRDQGRQNIQYF. In DNA, the CDR3 is TGTGCCACCAGCAGAGATCAGGGTAGACAAAACATTCAGTACTTC.

The chain is built from TRBV29-1 and TRBJ2-3, with TRBD2 as a possible D gene (5 bases). Germline loops: CDR1 SQVTM, CDR2 ANQGSEA. The germline V and J ends were trimmed by 6 bases and 0 bases, with 10 bases remaining between them. The CDR3 covers 13 residues. The chain's CDR3 is CSVGGTSTDTQYF. DNA for the CDR3: TGCAGCGTCGGAGGAACTAGCACAGATACGCAGTATTTT.

This clone was counted a few times. The rearrangement uses TRBV10-1 and TRBJ1-2; 9 nucleotides align to TRBD1. The J segment lost 3 bases and the V segment lost 6 bases, leaving 11 bases of the junction unmatched. CDR1 and CDR2 (germline): WNHNN, SYGVQD (reference sequence). This CDR3 region has 16 residues. The CDR3 reads CASRDTGGSADYGYTF. The CDR3 bases are TGCGCCAGCAGAGATACAGGGGGCTCTGCCGACTATGGCTACACCTTC.

V usage is TRBV5-4 and J usage is TRBJ2-5; 8 bases are a match to TRBD2. Trimming cost V 4 bases and J 3 bases; bases outside gene matches: 2. CDR1 is SGHNT, CDR2 YYREEE, per germline (reference sequence). This CDR3 contains 13 residues. CDR3 coding DNA: TGTGCCAGCAGCGCACTAGCGGAAGAGACCCAGTACTTC. Translation: CASSALAEETQYF.

This clone appeared once. This chain connects TRBV7-8 to TRBJ1-2, with unresolved D. V dropped 5 bases and J dropped 4 bases, with 17 bases sitting between them. CDR1 is SGHVS and CDR2 is FQNEAQ in the germline V gene. This CDR3 is 15 amino acids long. This chain's CDR3 is CASSEPGGFLYGYTF. Written as DNA, the CDR3 is TGTGCCAGCAGCGAACCTGGAGGGTTCCTCTATGGCTACACCTTC.

The chain employs TRBV6-1 and TRBJ1-1, with D tentatively TRBD1 (5 bases). Germline lookup yields CDR1 MNHNS and CDR2 SASEGT. Trimming left V 1 base short and J 6 bases short, with 9 bases between. This CDR3 is built from 13 residues. CDR3 nucleotides: TGTGCCAGCAGTGAAGAGGGAGGGGCTGAAGCTTTCTTT. Protein product: CASSEEGGAEAFF.

V is TRBV4-1 and J is TRBJ2-7; TRBD2 matches 7 bases. V was clipped by 1 base and J by 4 bases; unmatched bases: 4. CDR3 length: 14 amino acids. Germline CDR1 MGHRA, CDR2 YSYEKL. The CDR3 region has the DNA TGCGCCAGCAGCCAAGGGACTAGTCGGTACGAGCAGTACTTC. Its protein product is CASSQGTSRYEQYF.

The chain has TRBV10-2 and TRBJ1-1; possibly TRBD1 for D (5 bases). Per germline, CDR1 WSHSY and CDR2 SAAADI. The V gene lost 5 bases and the J gene lost 1 base, with 8 bases spanning the gap. The CDR3 sequence is 13 residues long. In DNA, the CDR3 is TGCGCCAGCAGTTGGGGGGGGAACACTGAAGCTTTCTTT. This gives the protein CASSWGGNTEAFF.

The rearrangement joins TRBV19 to TRBJ2-1; 7 positions match TRBD1. The CDR3 runs to 15 residues. J gave up 2 bases and V 6 bases, and 7 bases lay outside the gene matches. In germline, CDR1 is LNHDA, CDR2 SQIVND (reference sequence). The CDR3 region has the DNA TGTGCCAGTAGCGAGGGGGCTGAGCCCTACAATGAGCAGTTCTTC. The encoded protein is CASSEGAEPYNEQFF.

The genes are TRBV2 and TRBJ2-3; no firm D call. The germline gives CDR1 SNHLY, CDR2 FYNNEI. The CDR3 has 12 amino acids. V shed 5 bases and J shed 4 bases, with 7 bases lying between them. The CDR3 here is CASSPGPDTQYF. The DNA of the CDR3 is TGTGCCAGCAGTCCAGGTCCAGATACGCAGTATTTT.

The V gene is TRBV9, the J gene TRBJ2-3, with a weak D call TRBD1 (6 bases). Trimming pared 4 bases from V and 3 bases from J, leaving 15 bases between. CDR1 is SGDLS, CDR2 YYNGEE, per germline. There are 15 residues in the CDR3. The CDR3 is CASSPGRGLTDTQYF. For the CDR3, the DNA is TGTGCCAGCAGCCCCGGCAGGGGTTTAACAGATACGCAGTATTTT. Full variable domain (remainder filled in from reference TRBV9 and TRBJ2-3): DSGVTQTPKHLITATGQRVTLRCSPRSGDLSVYWYQQSLDQGLQFLIQYYNGEERAKGNILERFSAQQFPDLHSELNLSSLELGDSALYFCASSPGRGLTDTQYFGPGTRLTVL.

The chain is built from TRBV6-1 and TRBJ1-6; 8 nucleotides agree with TRBD1. Germline CDR1 and CDR2: MNHNS and SASEGT. CDR3 length: 14 amino acids. V gave up 8 bases and J gave up 7 bases; unmatched junction bases: 7. The CDR3 loop is CASEDRGWNSPLHF. The CDR3 bases are TGTGCCAGCGAAGACAGGGGTTGGAATTCACCCCTCCACTTT.

The V call is TRBV7-8, the J call TRBJ1-1; D remains unclear. The V and J ends lost 4 bases and 4 bases respectively, with 7 bases between them. CDR3 length: 12 amino acids. The V gene's germline CDR1 is SGHVS and CDR2 FQNEAQ. The CDR3, as DNA: TGTGCCAGCAGCTCGGTTGCCACTGAAGCTTTCTTT. Protein: CASSSVATEAFF.

This sequence joins TRBV23-1 and TRBJ1-2, with 9 bases aligning to TRBD1. TRBV23-1 is noted as an ORF with a role that remains uncertain. The trim removed 3 bases at V and 2 bases at J, leaving 16 bases unmatched. This CDR3 has 19 amino acids. CDR3 sequence reads: CASSQFLRDREVLNYGYTF. As DNA, the CDR3 is TGCGCCAGCAGTCAGTTTCTCCGGGACAGGGAGGTACTAAACTATGGCTACACCTTC.

The CDR3 coding sequence is TGTGCCAGCAGCCCGAACCGGGACAGGGGTTGGGTGGGAGCTGAAGCTTTCTTT. Translated: CASSPNRDRGWVGAEAFF. The chain is built from TRBV4-2 and TRBJ1-1, with 10 bases fitting TRBD1. The length of the CDR3 is 18 residues. With 4 bases clipped from V and 6 bases from J, the junction kept 17 bases outside the gene matches. Germline V gene lookup returns CDR1 LGHNA and CDR2 YNFKEQ.

The chain is built from TRBV18 and TRBJ2-7; 9 bases are shared with TRBD1. The V and J ends lost 1 base and 0 bases, in that order; junction bases with no gene match: 7. The CDR3 covers 17 residues. From germline, CDR1 is KGHSH and CDR2 LQKENI. The CDR3 DNA is TGTGCCAGCTCACCACGTACCGGGACAGGGTCCTCCTACGAGCAGTACTTC. It is translated as CASSPRTGTGSSYEQYF. Using reference TRBV18 and TRBJ2-7 for the parts outside the CDR3, the full variable domain is NAGVMQNPRHLVRRRGQEARLRCSPMKGHSHVYWYRQLPEEGLKFMVYLQKENIIDESGMPKERFSAEFPKEGPSILRIQQVVRGDSAAYFCASSPRTGTGSSYEQYFGPGTRLTVT.

The gene calls are TRBV7-2 and TRBJ2-7; 9 bases align to TRBD2. The CDR3 has 15 amino acids. J was trimmed by 9 bases and V by 2 bases; bases with no gene match: 11. Germline CDR1 is SGHTA and CDR2 is FQGNSA. CDR3 loop: CASSLRLAGTNAQYF. As DNA, the CDR3 is TGTGCCAGCAGCTTAAGGCTAGCGGGGACCAATGCGCAGTACTTC.

The V gene is TRBV7-9, the J gene TRBJ1-4; a weak D match, TRBD1 (6 bases). This CDR3 has 14 amino acids. Germline V gene sequence: CDR1 SEHNR, CDR2 FQNEAQ (reference sequence). V was pared by 3 bases and J by 8 bases, with 13 bases between. CDR3 in DNA: TGTGCCAGCAGCTTCGAGGGGGTGGGGGAAAAACTGTTTTTT. Translated, it gives CASSFEGVGEKLFF.

This chain uses TRBV5-1 with TRBJ1-5; 8 bases fit TRBD1. The CDR3 is made up of 13 amino acids. CDR1 and CDR2 (germline): SGHRS, YFSETQ. With V trimmed by 5 bases and J by 5 bases, 3 bases remained unmatched. DNA of the CDR3: TGCGCCAGCAGGACAGGGGAAGATCAGCCCCAGCATTTT. It specifies CASRTGEDQPQHF.

The sample holds one count of this clone. CDR3 in DNA: TGTGCCAGTAGTAGGGACACCCGGAACGGGGAGCTGTTTTTT. The encoded protein is CASSRDTRNGELFF. The chain has TRBV19 and TRBJ2-2; D is perhaps TRBD1 (6 bases). Germline V lookup: CDR1 LNHDA, CDR2 SQIVND (reference sequence). The CDR3 is 14 residues long. Deletions cut 4 bases from V and 7 bases from J, with 13 bases between.

This chain joins TRBV4-2 and TRBJ2-2; TRBD1 matches at 8 bases. V was clipped by 2 bases and J by 2 bases; unmatched bases: 4. The germline gives CDR1 LGHNA, CDR2 YNFKEQ. The CDR3 runs to 16 residues. The CDR3 spells CASSQPGTGNTGELFF. CDR3 DNA: TGTGCCAGCAGCCAACCTGGGACAGGTAACACCGGGGAGCTGTTTTTT.

The rearrangement uses TRBV30 and TRBJ1-2; TRBD1 aligns across 7 bases. The CDR3 sequence is 17 residues long. Germline CDR1 and CDR2: GTSNPN and SVGIG (reference sequence). V shed 5 bases, J shed 5 bases, and the junction held 20 bases outside the gene matches. The CDR3 sequence: CAWQKGGRGRMGYGYTF. DNA for the CDR3: TGTGCCTGGCAGAAGGGTGGCAGGGGGAGAATGGGGTATGGCTACACCTTC.

The J gene is TRBJ1-2, the V gene TRBV27; possibly TRBD1 for D (6 bases). CDR1 MNHEY and CDR2 SMNVEV come from the germline V gene (reference sequence). This CDR3 has 14 residues. V gave up 1 base and J gave up 8 bases, with 14 bases separating them. CDR3: CASSLFGTKNGYTF. The CDR3 bases are TGTGCCAGCAGTTTATTTGGGACAAAAAACGGCTACACCTTC.

The rearrangement uses TRBV7-9 and TRBJ2-7, with 12 nucleotides matching TRBD2. J was trimmed by 4 bases and V by 4 bases; bases with no gene match: 11. The CDR3 has 17 residues. Looked up from germline, CDR1 is SEHNR and CDR2 is FQNEAQ (reference sequence). The CDR3 region is CASSSGLAGPSGYEQYF. The CDR3 DNA follows: TGTGCCAGCAGCTCGGGACTAGCGGGTCCGAGTGGGTACGAGCAGTACTTC.